There are a few counts of the clone carrying this T cell receptor beta chain. Antigen specificity is unknown. This entry belongs to a study of beta chain features in type 1 diabetes. General study findings and limits: All four CD4+ subsets from Type 1 diabetes patients carried moderately but significantly shorter TCRB CDR3s. Compared to healthy donors, patients appeared to have naive, central memory and Treg TCRB repertoires that were more alike. The question of HLA type influencing TCRB rearrangement was one that remained unresolved here. When VDJ junctions were examined, type 1 diabetes patients showed fewer insertions and more deletions.

Every bit of the isolated RNA underwent reverse transcription, so sequencing read expressed TCRB transcripts. Only in-frame clones appear in the TCRdb table, and some are missing; sequencing was by immunoSEQ multiplex PCR. The data hold hundreds of thousands of clones, with about an eighth observed a single time. The CDR3 length is 13 residues. V was cut by 2 bases and J by 4 bases, with 7 bases left in between. Germline lookup yields CDR1 MGHDK and CDR2 SYGVNS. The specimen sequenced was naive CD4+ T cells from blood. The rearrangement joins TRBV25-1 to TRBJ2-3; no clear D. This clonotype was sampled from a man between 18 and 35 years old with type 1 diabetes. The CDR3 region has the DNA TGTGCCAGCAGTGAAAGCCCCTCAGATACGCAGTATTTT. Protein sequence: CASSESPSDTQYF. Drawing the rest from reference TRBV25-1 and TRBJ2-3, the complete variable domain is EADIYQTPRYLVIGTGKKITLECSQTMGHDKMYWYQQDPGMELHLIHYSYGVNSTEKGDLSSESTVSRIRTEHFPLTLESARPSHTSQYLCASSESPSDTQYFGPGTRLTVL.